This TCR beta chain emerged from a study of shared clonotypes between healthy human individuals (dated by TCRdb to 2018 to 2021). Context from the whole study: The cohort included three men and a couple of women between 18 and 49 years of age. Per donor, three plates each were used for CD4 naive and CD4 memory, two for CD8 naive, and one for CD8 memory. The study deeply sequenced blood TCR repertoires of about 5 healthy adults to estimate repertoire size and the extent of clonotype sharing between individuals. To increase sequencing depth and limit assay-specific biases, TCR repertoire library preparation and sequencing were carried out by different laboratories using diverse techniques. Each donor's leukapheresis produced roughly between roughly 0.85 and 10 billion PBMCs. The paper as a whole reports these results and caveats: Naive subsets generally had larger estimated clonotype richness than memory subsets did. Because the study included only a small number of donors, the genetic and exposure-history diversity represented was limited. Higher generation probabilities were observed for clonotypes shared by all four sorted-subset donors than for non-shared clonotypes. Pairwise subsampling led to the expectation that sequencing depth would affect the degree of clonotype sharing among donors. Sharing across four donors was observed for approximately 5% of naive CD4, 3% to 3.5% of naive CD8, 2.3% of memory CD4, and roughly 0.4% of memory CD8 clonotypes. Even with the large sequencing depth, rarefaction of the sorted-subset datasets indicated that sequencing was incomplete. Only blood was sampled, and tissue TCR repertoires likely differ from those in blood.

The table lists this clone with a few counts. Its cognate antigen has yet to be identified. No base qualities exist here, and no much larger clone lies one base off it. Using the deep immunoSEQ assay, multiplex PCR amplified TCR CDR3 regions from genomic DNA. For each cell subset, the extracted genomic DNA was distributed evenly across all wells of several immunoSEQ 96-well plates, and each plate served as one replicate. For sorted subsets, 200 ng of genomic DNA, equivalent to 30,000 or so T cell genomes, went into each replicate PCR. The purified libraries were quantified using a Qubit 3.0 fluorometer, sized with a Bioanalyzer 2100, and then quantified again using the KAPA Library Quantification kit. A separate single-read 150-cycle Illumina NextSeq 550 flow cell was used to sequence each immunoSEQ 96-well plate. From the authors' description of their analysis: Because the immunoSEQ output held only junctional sequences and lacked quality scores, the filtering could not match the filtering applied to full-length reads. To assign V/J genes and CDR3, sequences were annotated using PyIR, a Python wrapper for IgBLAST v1.9, with IMGT germline references. Reads with weak V/J assignments (E-value above 1e-6), missing CDR3, stop codons, out-of-frame junctions, or ambiguous translated residues were removed. A V3J clonotype was defined by an identical inferred V gene, J gene, and CDR3 amino acid sequence. The percentage overlap between two repertoires was calculated by dividing the number of shared unique clonotypes by the size of the smaller repertoire. RTK rarefaction, the Chao1 estimator, and Recon v2.1 estimates of unobserved clonotypes were used to assess repertoire richness. OLGA was used to compute generation probabilities for all TCRbeta clonotypes that the gDNA method yielded from a few donors. TCRdb took over this immuneACCESS table, retaining in-frame rearrangements with V and J assigned. Such tables are incomplete; in checked studies, under half of the missing clones stem from an unresolved V gene, and the remainder is unexplained. Clonal size and the V and J genes are those of that table, whereas D and trimming came from the DNA. For this sample the table gives about 2.1 million clones, of which roughly 91% were detected only once. 1.5% to 2% of the sample rests with the top ten.

V is reduced by 4 bases and J by 7 bases, leaving a spacing of 16 bases between them. The germline V gene (reference sequence) yields SEHNR for CDR1 and FQNEAQ for CDR2. The CDR3 numbers 14 residues from cysteine through phenylalanine. The entry retains the CDR3 DNA only, 42 bases that are in frame from base 1. CD8 naive samples consisted of CD45RO-negative cells that were positively selected for CCR7, yielding a CD45RA+CCR7+ population without TemRA cells. The donors were healthy, HIV-negative adults with no recently reported acute infections or vaccinations. Every donor was a Caucasian adult residing in Nashville, Tennessee, USA. Blood was obtained by leukapheresis, after which PBMCs were separated by Ficoll-Histopaque density gradient centrifugation and cryopreserved in liquid nitrogen vapor phase. Analytical flow cytometry was used to check the purity and quantity of each magnetically sorted T cell population. Genomic DNA was isolated from every sorted fraction and measured by UV absorbance on a Nanodrop 2000c.

Sequencing used naive CD8+ T cells from PBMCs. This sample's cell subset or site label indicates: CD45RA+CCR7+. The receptor's source is a man aged 18 to 29 in good health. Some clones in this sample may be carry-over from other donors' samples. In this chain, TRBV7-9 is recombined with TRBJ1-1; the D region possibly corresponds to TRBD1 (5 bases align). CDR3 reads: CASSSSRDGIEAFF. The nucleotide sequence reads TGTGCCAGCAGCTCCTCTAGGGACGGAATTGAAGCTTTCTTT.